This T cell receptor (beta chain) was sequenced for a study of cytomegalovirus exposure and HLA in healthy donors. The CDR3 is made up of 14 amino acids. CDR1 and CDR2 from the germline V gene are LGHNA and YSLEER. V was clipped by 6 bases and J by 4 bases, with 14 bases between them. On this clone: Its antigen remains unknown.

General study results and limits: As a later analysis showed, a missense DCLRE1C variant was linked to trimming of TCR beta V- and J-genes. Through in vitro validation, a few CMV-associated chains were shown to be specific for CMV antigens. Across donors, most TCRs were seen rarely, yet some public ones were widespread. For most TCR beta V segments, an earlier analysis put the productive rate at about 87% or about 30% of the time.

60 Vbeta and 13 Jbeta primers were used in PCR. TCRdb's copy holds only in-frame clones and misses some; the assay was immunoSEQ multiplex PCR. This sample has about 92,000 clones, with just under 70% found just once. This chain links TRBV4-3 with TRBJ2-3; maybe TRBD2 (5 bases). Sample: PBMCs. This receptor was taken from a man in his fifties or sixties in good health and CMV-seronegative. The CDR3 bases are TGCGCCAGCAGTCCCTTCCCGGAGGCAGATACGCAGTATTTT. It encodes CASSPFPEADTQYF.